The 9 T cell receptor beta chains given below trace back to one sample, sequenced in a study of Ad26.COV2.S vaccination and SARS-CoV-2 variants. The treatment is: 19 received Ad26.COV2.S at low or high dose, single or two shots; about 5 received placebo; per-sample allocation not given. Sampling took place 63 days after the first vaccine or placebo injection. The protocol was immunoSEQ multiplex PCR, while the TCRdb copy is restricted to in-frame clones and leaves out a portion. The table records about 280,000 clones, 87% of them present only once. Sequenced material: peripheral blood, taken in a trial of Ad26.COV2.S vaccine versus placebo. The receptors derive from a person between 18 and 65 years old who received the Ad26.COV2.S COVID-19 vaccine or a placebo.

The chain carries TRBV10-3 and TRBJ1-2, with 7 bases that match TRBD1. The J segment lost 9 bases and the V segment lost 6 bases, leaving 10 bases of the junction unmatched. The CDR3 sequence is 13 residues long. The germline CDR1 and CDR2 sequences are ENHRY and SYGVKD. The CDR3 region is CAIRETTGFRYTF. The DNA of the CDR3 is TGTGCCATCAGGGAAACGACAGGGTTCCGCTACACCTTC.

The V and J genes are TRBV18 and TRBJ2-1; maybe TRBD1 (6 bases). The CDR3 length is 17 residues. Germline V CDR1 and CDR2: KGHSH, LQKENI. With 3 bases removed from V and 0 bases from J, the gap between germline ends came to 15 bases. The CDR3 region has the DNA TGTGCCAGCTCACCCCCGACAGGATATAACTCCTACAATGAGCAGTTCTTC. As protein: CASSPPTGYNSYNEQFF.

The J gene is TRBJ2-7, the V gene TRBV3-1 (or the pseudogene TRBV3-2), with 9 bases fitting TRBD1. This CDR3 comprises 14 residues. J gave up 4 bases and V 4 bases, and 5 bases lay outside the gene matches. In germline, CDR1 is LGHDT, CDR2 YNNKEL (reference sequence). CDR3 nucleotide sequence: TGTGCCAGCAGCCTAGGGACAGGGATGTACGAGCAGTACTTC. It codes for CASSLGTGMYEQYF.

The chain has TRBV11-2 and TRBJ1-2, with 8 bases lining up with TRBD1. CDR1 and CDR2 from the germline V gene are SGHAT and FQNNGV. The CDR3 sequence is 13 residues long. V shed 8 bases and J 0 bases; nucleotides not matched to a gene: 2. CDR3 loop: CASGTGPNYGYTF. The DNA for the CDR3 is TGTGCCAGCGGGACAGGACCTAACTATGGCTACACCTTC.

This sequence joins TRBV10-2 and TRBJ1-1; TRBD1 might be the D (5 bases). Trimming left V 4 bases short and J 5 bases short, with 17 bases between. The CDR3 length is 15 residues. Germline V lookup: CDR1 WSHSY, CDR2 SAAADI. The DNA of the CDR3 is TGCGCCAGCAGTGGCCAGTGGGGCTTTGGAACTGAAGCTTTCTTT. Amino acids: CASSGQWGFGTEAFF.

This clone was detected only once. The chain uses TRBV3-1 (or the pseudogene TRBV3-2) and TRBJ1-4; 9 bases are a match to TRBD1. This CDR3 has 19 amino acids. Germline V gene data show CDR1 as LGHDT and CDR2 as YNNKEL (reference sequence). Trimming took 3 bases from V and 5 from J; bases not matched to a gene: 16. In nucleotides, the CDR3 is TGTGCCAGCAGCCAGCGACTACCGGGACAGGGAGGGTTGAATGAAAAACTGTTTTTT. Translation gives CASSQRLPGQGGLNEKLFF.

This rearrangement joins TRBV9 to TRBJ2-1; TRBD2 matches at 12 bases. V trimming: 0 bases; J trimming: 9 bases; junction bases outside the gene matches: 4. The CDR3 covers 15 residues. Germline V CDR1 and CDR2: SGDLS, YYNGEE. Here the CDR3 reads CASSVGLAGASEQFF. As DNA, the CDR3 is TGTGCCAGCAGCGTAGGACTAGCGGGAGCCTCTGAGCAGTTCTTC.

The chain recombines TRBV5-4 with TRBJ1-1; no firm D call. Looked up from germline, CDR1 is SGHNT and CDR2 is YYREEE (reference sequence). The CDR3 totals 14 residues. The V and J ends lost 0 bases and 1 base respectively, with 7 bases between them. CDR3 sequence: CASSLDYKNTEAFF. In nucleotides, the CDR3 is TGTGCCAGCAGCTTGGACTACAAGAACACTGAAGCTTTCTTT.

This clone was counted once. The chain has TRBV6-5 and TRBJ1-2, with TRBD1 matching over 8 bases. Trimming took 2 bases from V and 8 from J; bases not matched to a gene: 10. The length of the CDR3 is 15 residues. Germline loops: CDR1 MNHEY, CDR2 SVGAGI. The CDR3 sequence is CASSYLPTGVGGYTF. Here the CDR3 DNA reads TGTGCCAGCAGTTACCTACCGACAGGGGTCGGGGGCTACACCTTC.